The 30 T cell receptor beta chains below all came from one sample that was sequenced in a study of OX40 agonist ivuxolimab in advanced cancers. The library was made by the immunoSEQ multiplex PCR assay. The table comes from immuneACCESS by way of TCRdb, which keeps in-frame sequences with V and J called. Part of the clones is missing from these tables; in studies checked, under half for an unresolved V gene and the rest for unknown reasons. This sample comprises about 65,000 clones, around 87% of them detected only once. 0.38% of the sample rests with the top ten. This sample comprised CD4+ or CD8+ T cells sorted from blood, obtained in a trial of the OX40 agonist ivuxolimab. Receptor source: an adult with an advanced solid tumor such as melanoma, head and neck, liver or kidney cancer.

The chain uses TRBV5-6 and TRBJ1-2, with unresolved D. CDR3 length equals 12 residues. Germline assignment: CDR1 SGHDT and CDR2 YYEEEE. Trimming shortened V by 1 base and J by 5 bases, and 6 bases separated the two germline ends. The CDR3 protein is CASSLLGYGYTF. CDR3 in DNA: TGTGCCAGCAGCTTGCTTGGGTATGGCTACACCTTC.

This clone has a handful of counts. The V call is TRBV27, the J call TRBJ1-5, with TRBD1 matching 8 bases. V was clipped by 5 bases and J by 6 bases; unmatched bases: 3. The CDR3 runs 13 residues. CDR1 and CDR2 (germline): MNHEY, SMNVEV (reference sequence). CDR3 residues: CASSLTGVQPQHF. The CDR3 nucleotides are TGTGCCAGCAGTCTGACAGGGGTTCAGCCCCAGCATTTT.

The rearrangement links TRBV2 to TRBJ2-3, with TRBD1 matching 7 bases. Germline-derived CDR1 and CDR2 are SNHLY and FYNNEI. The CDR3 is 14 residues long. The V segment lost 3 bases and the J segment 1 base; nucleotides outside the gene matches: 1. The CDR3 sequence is CASSDGTGTDTQYF. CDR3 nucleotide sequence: TGTGCCAGCAGTGACGGGACAGGCACAGATACGCAGTATTTT.

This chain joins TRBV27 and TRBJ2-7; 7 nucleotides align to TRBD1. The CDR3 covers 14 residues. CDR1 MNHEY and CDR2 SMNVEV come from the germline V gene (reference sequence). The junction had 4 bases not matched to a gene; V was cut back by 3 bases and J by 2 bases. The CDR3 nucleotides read TGTGCCAGCAGTTTCACAGGGGCCCCCTACGAGCAGTACTTC. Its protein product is CASSFTGAPYEQYF.

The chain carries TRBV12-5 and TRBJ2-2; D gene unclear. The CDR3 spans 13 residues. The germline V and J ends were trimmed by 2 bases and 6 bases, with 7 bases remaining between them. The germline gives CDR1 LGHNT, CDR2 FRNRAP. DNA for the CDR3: TGTGCTAGTGGTTTGCTGCACTCCGGGGAGCTGTTTTTT. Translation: CASGLLHSGELFF.

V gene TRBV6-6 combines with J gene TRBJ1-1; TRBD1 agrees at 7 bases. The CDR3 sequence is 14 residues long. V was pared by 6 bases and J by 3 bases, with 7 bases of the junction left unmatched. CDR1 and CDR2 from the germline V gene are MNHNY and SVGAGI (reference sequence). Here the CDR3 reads CASSRDSWHTEAFF. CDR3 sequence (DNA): TGTGCCAGCAGCCGGGACAGCTGGCACACTGAAGCTTTCTTT.

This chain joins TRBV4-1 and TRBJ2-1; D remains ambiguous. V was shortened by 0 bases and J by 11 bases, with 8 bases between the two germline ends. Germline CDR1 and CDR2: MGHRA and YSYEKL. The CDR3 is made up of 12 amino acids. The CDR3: CASSQDIRKQFF. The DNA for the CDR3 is TGCGCCAGCAGCCAAGATATCCGAAAGCAGTTCTTC.

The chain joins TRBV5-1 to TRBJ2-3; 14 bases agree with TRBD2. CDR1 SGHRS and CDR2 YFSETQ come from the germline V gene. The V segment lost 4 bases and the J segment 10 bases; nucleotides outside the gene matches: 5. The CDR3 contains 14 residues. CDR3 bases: TGCGCCAGCAGCCGACTAGCGGGGGGGTCTTCGCAGTATTTT. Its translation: CASSRLAGGSSQYF. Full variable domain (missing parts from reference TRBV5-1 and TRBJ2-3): KAGVTQTPRYLIKTRGQQVTLSCSPISGHRSVSWYQQTPGQGLQFLFEYFSETQRNKGNFPGRFSGRQFSNSRSEMNVSTLELGDSALYLCASSRLAGGSSQYFGPGTRLTVL.

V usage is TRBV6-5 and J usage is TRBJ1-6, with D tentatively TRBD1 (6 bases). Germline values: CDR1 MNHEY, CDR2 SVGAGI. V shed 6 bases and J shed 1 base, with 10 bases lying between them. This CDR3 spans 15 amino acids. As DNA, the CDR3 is TGTGCCAGCAGCCGGGGGGCGTCCTATAATTCACCCCTCCACTTT. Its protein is CASSRGASYNSPLHF.

For the CDR3, the DNA is TGTGCCACCAGCAGGGACCAGGGGGCGTCTTCTAACTATGGCTACACCTTC. Its protein product is CATSRDQGASSNYGYTF. The V call is TRBV15, the J call TRBJ1-2; 8 nucleotides agree with TRBD1. Germline CDR1 and CDR2: LNHNV and YYDKDF (reference sequence). Trimming cost V 3 bases and J 0 bases; bases outside gene matches: 9. The CDR3 has 17 amino acids.

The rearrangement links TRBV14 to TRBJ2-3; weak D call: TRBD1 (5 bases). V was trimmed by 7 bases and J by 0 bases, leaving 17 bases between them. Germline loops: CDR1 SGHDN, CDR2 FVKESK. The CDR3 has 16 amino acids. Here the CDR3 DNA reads TGTGCCAGCACCCCCAGACAGACTGGGAGCACAGATACGCAGTATTTT. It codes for CASTPRQTGSTDTQYF.

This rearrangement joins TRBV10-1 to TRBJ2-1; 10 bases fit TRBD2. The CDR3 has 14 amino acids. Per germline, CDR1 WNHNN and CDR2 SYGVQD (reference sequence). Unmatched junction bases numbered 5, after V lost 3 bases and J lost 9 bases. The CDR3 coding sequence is TGCGCCAGCAGTGACAGCGGGGGGGTTGGTGAGCAGTTCTTC. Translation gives CASSDSGGVGEQFF.

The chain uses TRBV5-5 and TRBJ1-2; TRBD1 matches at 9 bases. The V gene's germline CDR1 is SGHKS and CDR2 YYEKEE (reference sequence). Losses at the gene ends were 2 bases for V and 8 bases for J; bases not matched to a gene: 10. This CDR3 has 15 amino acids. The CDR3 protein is CASSFDPGQGTGYTF. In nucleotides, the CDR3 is TGTGCCAGCAGCTTCGATCCGGGACAGGGTACCGGCTACACCTTC.

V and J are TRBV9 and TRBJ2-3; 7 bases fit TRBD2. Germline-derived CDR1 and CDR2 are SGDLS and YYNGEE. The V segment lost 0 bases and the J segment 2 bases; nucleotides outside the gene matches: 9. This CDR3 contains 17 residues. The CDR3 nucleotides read TGTGCCAGCAGCGTAGACCCGTCGGGACTAATCACAGATACGCAGTATTTT. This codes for CASSVDPSGLITDTQYF.

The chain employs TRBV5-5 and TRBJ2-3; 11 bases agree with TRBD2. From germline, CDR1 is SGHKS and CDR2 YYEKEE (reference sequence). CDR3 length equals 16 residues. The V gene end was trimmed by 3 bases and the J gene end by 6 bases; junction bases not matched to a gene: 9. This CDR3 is CASSSTSGGSLDTQYF. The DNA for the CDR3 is TGTGCCAGCAGCTCAACTAGCGGGGGATCCTTGGATACGCAGTATTTT.

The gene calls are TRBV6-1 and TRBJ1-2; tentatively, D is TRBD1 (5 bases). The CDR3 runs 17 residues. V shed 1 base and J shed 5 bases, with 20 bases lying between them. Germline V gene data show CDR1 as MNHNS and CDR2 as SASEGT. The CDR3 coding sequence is TGTGCCAGCAGTGAAGAGGGAACAGGAGGTCCCCTTTATGGCTACACCTTC. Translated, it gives CASSEEGTGGPLYGYTF.

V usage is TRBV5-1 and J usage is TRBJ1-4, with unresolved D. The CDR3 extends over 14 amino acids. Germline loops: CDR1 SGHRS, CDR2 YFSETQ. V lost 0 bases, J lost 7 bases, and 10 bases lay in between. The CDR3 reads CASSLDNGFEKLFF. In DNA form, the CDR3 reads TGCGCCAGCAGCTTGGATAACGGTTTTGAAAAACTGTTTTTT.

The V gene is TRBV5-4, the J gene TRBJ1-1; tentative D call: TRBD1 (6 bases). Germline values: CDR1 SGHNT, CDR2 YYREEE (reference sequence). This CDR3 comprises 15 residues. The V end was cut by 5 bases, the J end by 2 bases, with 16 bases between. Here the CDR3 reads CASSLQGGGNTEAFF. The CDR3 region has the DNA TGTGCCAGCAGTCTCCAGGGAGGGGGTAACACTGAAGCTTTCTTT.

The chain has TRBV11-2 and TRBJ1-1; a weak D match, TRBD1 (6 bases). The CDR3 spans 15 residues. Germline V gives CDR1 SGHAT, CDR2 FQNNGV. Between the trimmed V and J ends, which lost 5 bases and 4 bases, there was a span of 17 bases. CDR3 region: CASSLAGALGTEAFF. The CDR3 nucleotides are TGTGCCAGCAGCCTGGCAGGGGCCTTAGGCACTGAAGCTTTCTTT.

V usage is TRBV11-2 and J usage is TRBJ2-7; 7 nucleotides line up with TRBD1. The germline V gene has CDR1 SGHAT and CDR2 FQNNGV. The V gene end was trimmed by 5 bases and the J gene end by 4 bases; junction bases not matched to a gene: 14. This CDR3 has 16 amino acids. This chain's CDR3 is CASSRRAGGGAYEQYF. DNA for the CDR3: TGTGCCAGCAGCCGACGGGCAGGGGGTGGTGCGTACGAGCAGTACTTC.

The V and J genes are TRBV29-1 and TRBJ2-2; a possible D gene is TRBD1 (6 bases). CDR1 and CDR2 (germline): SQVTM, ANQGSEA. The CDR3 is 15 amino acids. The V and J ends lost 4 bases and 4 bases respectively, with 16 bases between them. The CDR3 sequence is CSVGPGTPATGELFF. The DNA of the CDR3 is TGCAGCGTTGGCCCTGGGACACCCGCCACCGGGGAGCTGTTTTTT.

The CDR3 DNA sequence: TGCGCCAGCAGCTTGGATATTCAAGAGACCCAGTACTTC. Amino acid sequence: CASSLDIQETQYF. V is TRBV5-1 and J is TRBJ2-5, with D unclear. Trimming removed 0 bases at V and 2 bases at J, with 5 bases between. The CDR3 contains 13 residues. Germline CDR1 is SGHRS and CDR2 is YFSETQ.

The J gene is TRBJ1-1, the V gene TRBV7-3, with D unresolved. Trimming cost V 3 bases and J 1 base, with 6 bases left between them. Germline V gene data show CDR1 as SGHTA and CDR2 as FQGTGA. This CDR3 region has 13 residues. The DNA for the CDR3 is TGTGCCAGCAGCTTTGACGGGAACACTGAAGCTTTCTTT. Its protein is CASSFDGNTEAFF.

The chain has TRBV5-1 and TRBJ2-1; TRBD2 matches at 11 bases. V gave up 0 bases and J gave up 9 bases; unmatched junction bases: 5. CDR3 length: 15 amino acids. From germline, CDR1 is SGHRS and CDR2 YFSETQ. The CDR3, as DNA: TGCGCCAGCAGCTTGGGACTAGCGGGGAAGAGTGAGCAGTTCTTC. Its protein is CASSLGLAGKSEQFF.

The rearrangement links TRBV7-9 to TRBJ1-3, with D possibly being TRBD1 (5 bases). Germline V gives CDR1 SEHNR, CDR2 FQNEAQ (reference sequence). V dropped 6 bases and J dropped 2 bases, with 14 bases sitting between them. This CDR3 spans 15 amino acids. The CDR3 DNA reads TGTGCCAGCAGGACGGTGGACATAGCTGGAAACACCATATATTTT. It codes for CASRTVDIAGNTIYF. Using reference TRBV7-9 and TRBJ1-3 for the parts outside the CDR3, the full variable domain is DTGVSQNPRHKITKRGQNVTFRCDPISEHNRLYWYRQTLGQGPEFLTYFQNEAQLEKSRLLSDRFSAERPKGSFSTLEIQRTEQGDSAMYLCASRTVDIAGNTIYFGEGSWLTVV.

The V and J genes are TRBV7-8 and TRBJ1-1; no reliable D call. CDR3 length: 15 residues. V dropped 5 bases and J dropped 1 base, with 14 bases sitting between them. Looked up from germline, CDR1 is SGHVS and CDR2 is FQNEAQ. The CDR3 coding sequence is TGTGCCAGCAGCGCGGCGGTTTTGAAGAACACTGAAGCTTTCTTT. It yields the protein CASSAAVLKNTEAFF.

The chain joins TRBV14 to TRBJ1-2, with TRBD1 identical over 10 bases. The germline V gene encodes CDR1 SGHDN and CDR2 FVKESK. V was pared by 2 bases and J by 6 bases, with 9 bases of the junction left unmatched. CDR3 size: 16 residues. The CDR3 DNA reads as TGTGCCAGCAGCCAACTGACAGGGGGCGAATACGATGGCTACACCTTC. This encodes CASSQLTGGEYDGYTF.

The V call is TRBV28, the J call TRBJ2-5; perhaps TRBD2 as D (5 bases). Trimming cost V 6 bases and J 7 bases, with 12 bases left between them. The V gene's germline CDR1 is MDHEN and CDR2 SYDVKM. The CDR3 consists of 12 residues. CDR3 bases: TGTGCCAGCAGACCTAGCTTTGGGACCCAGTACTTC. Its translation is CASRPSFGTQYF.

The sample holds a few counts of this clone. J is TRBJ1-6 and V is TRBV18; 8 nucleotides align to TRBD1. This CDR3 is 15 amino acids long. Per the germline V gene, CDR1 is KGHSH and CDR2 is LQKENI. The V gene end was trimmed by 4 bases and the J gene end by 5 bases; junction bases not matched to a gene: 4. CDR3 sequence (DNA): TGTGCCAGCTCACTTACGACAGGGGATAATTCACCCCTCCACTTT. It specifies CASSLTTGDNSPLHF.

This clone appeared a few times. The DNA of the CDR3 is TGTGCCAGCAGTTACTCCCGGGGGGGAGCCAAAAACATTCAGTACTTC. The encoded protein is CASSYSRGGAKNIQYF. The chain combines TRBV6-6 with TRBJ2-4; 8 bases fit TRBD2. The CDR3 totals 16 residues. Looked up from germline, CDR1 is MNHNY and CDR2 is SVGAGI (reference sequence). Trimming at V came to 0 bases and at J to 0 bases, leaving 1 base not matched to a gene.